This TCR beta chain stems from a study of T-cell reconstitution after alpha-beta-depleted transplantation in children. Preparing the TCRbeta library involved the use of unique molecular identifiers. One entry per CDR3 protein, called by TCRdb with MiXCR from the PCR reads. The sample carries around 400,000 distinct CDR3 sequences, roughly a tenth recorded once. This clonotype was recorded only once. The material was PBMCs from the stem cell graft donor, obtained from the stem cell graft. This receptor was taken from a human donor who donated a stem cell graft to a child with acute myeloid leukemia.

The CDR3 DNA sequence: TGCAGTGCTAGAGCCCAGCCGGGACTAGCGGGAGATTCGTATAATGAGCAGTTCTTC. The encoded protein is CSARAQPGLAGDSYNEQFF. The V and J genes are TRBV20-1 and TRBJ2-1, with 14 bases that match TRBD2. The germline V gene has CDR1 DFQATT and CDR2 SNEGSKA (reference sequence). This CDR3 region has 19 residues. V was clipped by 1 base and J by 7 bases; unmatched bases: 15.